The clone carrying this TCR beta chain was counted once. Its antigen remains unknown. The source of the sample is a study of CD8 T cells in Susac syndrome. Whole-study results and caveats: The study admitted that it had a relatively small number of individuals in its TCR sequencing and HLA analysis.

Sequencing of TCR beta was performed on blood CD8+ and CD4+ T cells. FACS enriched CD8+ TEMRA cells, while bulk CD8+ and CD4+ were negatively isolated. A quantity of about 0.45 to 1 ug RNA underwent reverse transcription using random hexamers. The amplification used immunoSEQ multiplex PCR on TCR beta CDR3; it spanned 54 Vbeta and 13 Jbeta. TCRdb reanalysed the immunoSEQ multiplex PCR reads using MiXCR and keeps one entry per CDR3 protein. The sample has approximately 140,000 distinct CDR3 sequences, 94% seen once; the top ten hold about 0.25%. The CDR3 has 14 amino acids. Germline V gene sequence: CDR1 DFQATT, CDR2 SNEGSKA (reference sequence). The J segment lost 0 bases and the V segment lost 5 bases, leaving 6 bases of the junction unmatched.

The V gene is TRBV20-1, the J gene TRBJ2-7; 8 bases are shared with TRBD1. The sample taken for sequencing was CD8+ T cells from PBMCs. The clonotype was recovered from a human donor in good health. The CDR3 region is CSARDRINSYEQYF. As DNA, the CDR3 is TGCAGTGCTCGGGACAGGATAAACTCCTACGAGCAGTACTTC.